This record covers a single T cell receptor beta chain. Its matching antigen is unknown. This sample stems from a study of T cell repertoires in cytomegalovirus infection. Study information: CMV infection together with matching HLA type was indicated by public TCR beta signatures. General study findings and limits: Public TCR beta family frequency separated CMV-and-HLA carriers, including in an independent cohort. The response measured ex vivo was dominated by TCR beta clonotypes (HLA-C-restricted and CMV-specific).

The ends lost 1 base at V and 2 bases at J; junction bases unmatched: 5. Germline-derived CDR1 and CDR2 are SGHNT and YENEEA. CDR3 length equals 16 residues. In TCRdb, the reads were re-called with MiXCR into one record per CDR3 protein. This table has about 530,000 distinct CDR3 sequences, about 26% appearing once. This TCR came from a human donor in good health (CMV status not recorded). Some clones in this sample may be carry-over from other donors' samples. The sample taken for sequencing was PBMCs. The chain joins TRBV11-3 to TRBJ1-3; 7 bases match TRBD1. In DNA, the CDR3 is TGTGCCAGCAGCTTAGTGGACAGGTATCCTGGAAACACCATATATTTT. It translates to CASSLVDRYPGNTIYF.